This TCR beta chain was captured in a study of cytomegalovirus exposure and HLA in healthy donors. This clone was recorded once. This table comes from immunoSEQ multiplex PCR, and its TCRdb copy is limited to in-frame clones, with some not included. The sample lists roughly 70,000 clones; 85% to 95% were seen once. Germline V gene sequence: CDR1 SGDLS, CDR2 YYNGEE. The CDR3 totals 14 residues. Trimming removed 0 bases from V and 3 bases from J, with 9 bases in between. The genes are TRBV9 and TRBJ1-1; D is ambiguous. Sequencing was done on a sample of PBMCs. The sequence was collected from a man between 18 and 29 years old in good health and CMV-seronegative. CDR3 region: CASSVGGRDTEAFF. CDR3 in DNA: TGTGCCAGCAGCGTAGGAGGCCGGGACACTGAAGCTTTCTTT.